This T cell receptor beta chain was observed in a study of cytomegalovirus exposure and HLA in healthy donors (dated by TCRdb to the late 2010s). In terms of the full investigation: According to an earlier analysis of 587 of the donors, some 180 million T cells yielded 90 million to 130 million unique TCR beta sequences and about 300 Gb of sequence data. About 300 gigabases of sequencing data and tens of millions of unique TCR sequences were included in an early release covering over 600 HLA-typed donors. Of the roughly 400 genotyped donors, approximately 82% fell in the genetic ancestry cluster associated with self-reported Caucasian donors. The study aimed to test whether cataloging public T cell receptors could reveal signatures of past pathogen exposure. The study used immunosequencing to profile the T cell repertoires of approximately 640 subjects and linked those repertoires to cytomegalovirus serostatus. Besides the first cohort of 666 subjects, a separate validation cohort made up of over a hundred different subjects was used. To predict cytomegalovirus infection status, the study combined high-throughput TCR immunosequencing, statistical association of individual TCRs with disease status, and machine learning. A later analysis re-examined previously published TCR beta repertoires from more than 550 donors and added high-resolution HLA genotyping to investigate patterns of TCR occurrence. Rather than using new phenotypic data, the later analysis identified candidate immune exposures from TCR beta sequences and from how often those sequences occurred across donors. To decide whether each TCR beta V gene segment behaved as functional or pseudogenic, an earlier analysis of approximately 600 of the donors relied on high-throughput TCR beta sequencing. Donor age, sex, ethnicity and CMV serostatus were collected together with the repertoire data. A later genetic analysis took genome-wide SNP genotypes for about 65% of the 666 donors and used that subset as a discovery cohort. All discovery cohort repertoires had been generated on a single sequencing platform. Class I and class II HLA loci were covered by the typing at four-digit resolution. Typing coverage varied by locus: roughly 620-640 donors for A, B, C, DRB1 and DQB1; some 520 for DQA1; nearly 610 for DPA1; 450 to 480 for DPB1. Roughly 5 DR-DQ haplotypes were treated as single units for association and clustering because of strong linkage in the cohort. Among about 400 genotyped donors of the cohort, an average of approximately 200,000 unique TCR beta nucleotide sequences was sequenced per donor, of which about 18% were non-productive. Overall results and qualifications from the work: While some public TCRs were present in many individuals, most TCR sequences turned up only very rarely across donors. A later analysis reported that several top co-occurrence clusters appeared linked to parvovirus B19, influenza, CMV and Epstein-Barr virus. In vitro tests confirmed that a few of the cytomegalovirus-associated TCR beta chains recognize cytomegalovirus antigens. Presence/absence analyses assumed roughly uniform sequencing depth across donors, an assumption that may not hold. The study listed 164 TCR beta chains as associated with cytomegalovirus. A later analysis found that TCR association rates varied across HLA loci, with DRB1 alleles showing the most associated TCRs and HLA-C alleles the fewest. An earlier analysis of 450 to 750 of the donors showed that most TCR beta V segments appeared in productive rearrangements either about 87% or about 30% of the time, which broadly matched IMGT annotations. Some IMGT-functional V segments, including TRBV6-2 and TRBV6-3, could not be told apart with the 87-base-pair reads, so those segments were excluded. Compared with equally common non-associated chains, HLA-associated TCR beta chains in a later analysis were more clonally expanded and had lower generation probabilities. V-gene and J-gene trimming of TCR beta chains was associated with a missense DCLRE1C variant in a later genetic analysis, and the association was replicated in an independent cohort. This cohort had only TCR beta chains sequenced, and the lack of alpha or paired-chain data limited which features could be detected. A cluster of highly shared sequence variants was judged likely to be a technical artifact of the sequencing pipeline. A later analysis found that most CMV-associated TCR beta chains appeared HLA-restricted, with HLA associations seemingly driven largely by CMV exposure. Linkage disequilibrium might explain the correlated functional status among segregating V segments, but an unknown experimental factor could not be excluded. Immune exposure information for the cohort was limited to CMV serostatus. Because counts were too low, approximately 15 rarely observed V segments, including chromosome 9 orphons, were excluded from the earlier analysis of 587 of the donors. Because some donors lacked HLA typing at each locus, the association tests relied only on the typed subset. A later genetic analysis reported fewer N-insertions in productive TCRs among donors in an Asian-associated ancestry cluster than the roughly 650-donor mean. A further reported finding was that TCR beta sequences accurately predicted the HLA-A and HLA-B alleles for most subjects in the first cohort. Cytomegalovirus status was reported to be diagnosed by the classifier with high specificity and sensitivity in both the original and validation cohorts. The authors suggested that the approach could potentially be extended to other disease states and immunological phenotypes. Specific HLA alleles were associated with 15,000 to 20,000 TCR beta sequences at a false discovery rate of 0.05 in a later analysis. Strong co-occurrence of HLA alleles, especially DR and DQ, made assigning TCR associations to individual alleles difficult.

The V end loses 6 bases and the J end loses 4 bases, and a stretch of 15 bases separates them. From the germline V gene, CDR1 is MGHRA and CDR2 is YSYEKL. Including cysteine and phenylalanine, the CDR3 has 14 amino acids. Only the CDR3 DNA stays, 42 bases, in frame from base 1. Regarding this clone: The antigen it binds to is not known. No quality values exist for individual bases; no much larger clone is one base distant.

The cohort was made up of 500 to 800 healthy bone marrow donors. All cohort members were sampled while nominally healthy, although unrecorded immune exposures were likely present. The donor tested CMV seronegative, placing the donor among the 350 or so seronegative members of the cohort. Every donor gave a peripheral blood sample, and the peripheral blood mononuclear cells from that sample were used for TCR beta sequencing. Genomic DNA extraction from the blood cell samples was performed with the Qiagen DNeasy Blood Extraction Kit. Libraries were prepared through the immunoSEQ multiplex PCR assay. For the multiplex PCR, a mixture combining 60 forward primers for TCR Vbeta segments and 13 reverse primers for TCR Jbeta segments was used. The CDR3 region of rearranged TCR beta genes was amplified from genomic DNA with a multiplex PCR assay. On the Illumina HiSeq System, the amplified TCR beta libraries were sequenced as 87-base-pair reads. Turning to the authors' computational methods: A later analysis tallied around 87 million unique TCR beta chains across the approximately 670 repertoires, and some 12 million of those chains were shared by two or more donors. Raw reads were error-corrected and collapsed into unique sequences with a nearest-neighbor algorithm that merged closely related sequences to remove PCR and sequencing errors. CDR3 sequences were aligned to IMGT reference sequences to assign V, D and J gene segments. For a sequence to be retained, a match of at least six nucleotides to both a V gene segment and a J gene segment was required. A rearrangement was called productive if the CDR3 had no stop codons and remained in frame with V and J, and every other rearrangement was called non-productive. CDR3 was defined by IMGT convention, running from the second conserved V-encoded cysteine to the conserved J-encoded phenylalanine. In an earlier analysis of around 600 of the donors, sequences lacking an unambiguous match to a single V gene segment were excluded. In an earlier analysis of several hundred of the donors, V segments were called functional above 56.7% productive rearrangements and were called segregating when the between-donor standard deviation exceeded 5%. To diagnose cytomegalovirus status from the catalog of TCR beta chain sequences, a statistical classification framework was built. V and J gene assignment, in a later analysis, came from comparing TCR nucleotide sequences with IMGT/GENE-DB human TR gene sequences. Using the TCRdist pipeline, a later analysis assigned CDR3 sequences along with most-parsimonious VDJ recombination scenarios. A later analysis defined each TCR beta chain by its CDR3 amino acid sequence plus V-gene family, and excluded reads lacking a unique V-gene family. In a later analysis, some 600 highly shared, low-generation-probability nucleotide sequences were removed to address suspected cross-contamination and a sequencing artifact. In a later analysis, a clonal expansion index for each public chain was calculated from normalized within-repertoire ranks of inferred template counts. Generation probabilities in a later analysis came from a VDJ recombination model fitted to out-of-frame rearrangements, and those results were checked against IGoR. A later analysis scored TCR-TCR, TCR-HLA and TCR-CMV co-occurrence with hypergeometric tests, applying a repertoire-size bias correction to TCR pairs. In a later analysis, false discovery rates were estimated by permuting HLA or CMV assignments 20 times. A later analysis grouped co-occurring TCRs with DBSCAN, adding TCRdist sequence similarity when clustering within HLA-allele-positive subsets. Co-occurrence clustering excluded repertoires with fewer than 30,000 or more than 120,000 public chains, plus five with anomalous nucleotide sharing. TCRdb limited this immuneACCESS table to in-frame rearrangements with V and J called. A share of clones is missing; checked studies link under half to unresolved V genes, and the rest is unexplained. The DNA was the basis for D and trimming; V, J and clone size are from that table. Recorded for this sample are roughly 250,000 clones; approximately 80% of them occurred a single time. About 0.28% of the sample is taken by the ten largest.

This receptor was taken from a girl aged 2-10 years in good health and CMV-seronegative. The sequencing input was PBMCs. This sequence uses TRBV4-1 and TRBJ1-1; matching of 6 bases hints at TRBD1 as the D gene. The CDR3 sequence is CASSLKQGVTEAFF. The bases are TGCGCCAGCAGTCTAAAACAGGGTGTCACTGAAGCTTTCTTT.